A single T cell receptor (beta chain) is shown here with its context. Its matching antigen is unknown. Following culture for 9 to 11 days, CD4+ T cells were isolated. Subjects were given two BNT162b2 or mRNA-1273 vaccine doses. Each culture had half its medium swapped for IL-2 medium on days 3 and 7. The sample is drawn from a study of vaccination effects on CD4 cells after COVID-19. Study-wide context: A median of 72 days separated the second dose and sampling.

Study-wide results and limits: Among infection- and vaccine-induced clones, marked clonal contraction occurred late after vaccination.

TCRdb's copy holds only in-frame clones and misses some; the assay was immunoSEQ multiplex PCR. The table has fewer than 55,000 clones, 55% to 75% seen once. The V end was cut by 8 bases, the J end by 4 bases, with 14 bases between. The V gene's germline CDR1 is MNHEY and CDR2 SVGAGI. The CDR3 consists of 13 residues. Specimen: CD4+ T cells from PBMCs cultured without peptide, collected after COVID-19 vaccination. This receptor was identified in a human donor who received a COVID-19 vaccine. This chain uses TRBV6-5 with TRBJ1-2, with a possible D match to TRBD1 (5 bases). CDR3 nucleotides: TGTGCCAGCCGGGAGGGACCCGCCTATGGCTACACCTTC. Protein product: CASREGPAYGYTF.